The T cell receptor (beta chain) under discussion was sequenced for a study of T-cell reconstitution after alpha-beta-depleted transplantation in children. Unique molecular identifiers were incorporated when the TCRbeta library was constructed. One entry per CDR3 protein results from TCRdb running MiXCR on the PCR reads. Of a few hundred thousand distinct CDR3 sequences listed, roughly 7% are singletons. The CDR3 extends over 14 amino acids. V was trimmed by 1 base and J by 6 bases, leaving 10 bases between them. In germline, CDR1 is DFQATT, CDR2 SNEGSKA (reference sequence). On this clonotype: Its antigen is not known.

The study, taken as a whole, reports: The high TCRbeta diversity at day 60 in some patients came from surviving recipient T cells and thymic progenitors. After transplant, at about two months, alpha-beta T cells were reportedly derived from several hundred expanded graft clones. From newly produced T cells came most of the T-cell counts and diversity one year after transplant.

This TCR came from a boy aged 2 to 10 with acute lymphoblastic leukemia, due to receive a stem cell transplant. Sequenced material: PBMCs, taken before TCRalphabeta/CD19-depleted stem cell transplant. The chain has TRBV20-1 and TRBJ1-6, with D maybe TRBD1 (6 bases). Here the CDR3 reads CSARVPGANSPLHF. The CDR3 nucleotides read TGCAGTGCTAGAGTGCCAGGGGCTAATTCACCCCTCCACTTT.